A selection of T cell receptor beta chains follows, all from one sample in a study of regulatory T cells in long-lasting Graves disease. TCRdb re-called the multiplex PCR reads with MiXCR, one entry per CDR3 protein. The repertoire holds 360,000 or so distinct CDR3 sequences, with less than 30% as singletons. The sample was peripheral blood mononuclear cells (PBMCs), taken when the disease was refractory, from a patient treated with antithyroid drugs. These TCRs come from a woman in her thirties or forties with Graves disease. CDR3s include the opening cysteine and the closing phenylalanine or tryptophan. A D gene is named only where the DNA matches it firmly. For some rows the clone size is stated as once, few or many, or as a class when expanded; others skip it.

cdr3_length: 15; d_call: NA; clone_size: NA; j_call: TRBJ1-1; v_call: TRBV30; cdr3_aa: CAWSVRGIMNTEAFF; cdr3_nt: TGTGCCTGGAGTGTACGGGGCATAATGAACACTGAAGCTTTCTTT
cdr3_length: 15; d_call: NA; clone_size: few; j_call: TRBJ1-3; v_call: TRBV25-1; cdr3_aa: CASRGTWRTGNTIYF; cdr3_nt: TGTGCCAGCAGGGGAACCTGGAGGACTGGAAACACCATATATTTT
cdr3_length: 16; d_call: NA; clone_size: many; j_call: TRBJ1-5; v_call: TRBV12-3/TRBV12-4; cdr3_aa: CASSPLGLGDQQPQHF; cdr3_nt: TGTGCCAGCAGCCCATTGGGTTTAGGGGACCAACAGCCCCAGCATTTT
cdr3_length: 14; d_call: NA; clone_size: NA; j_call: TRBJ2-5; v_call: TRBV3-1; cdr3_aa: CASSQGSGQETQYF; cdr3_nt: TGTGCCAGCAGCCAAGGGTCGGGGCAAGAGACCCAGTACTTC
cdr3_length: 17; d_call: TRBD2; clone_size: NA; j_call: TRBJ2-5; v_call: TRBV5-1; cdr3_aa: CASSLEPSGRGQETQYF; cdr3_nt: TGCGCCAGCAGCTTGGAGCCTAGCGGGAGGGGACAAGAGACCCAGTACTTC
cdr3_length: 12; d_call: NA; clone_size: many; j_call: TRBJ2-7; v_call: TRBV7-2; cdr3_aa: CASSANRVEQYF; cdr3_nt: TGTGCCAGCAGCGCAAACAGGGTCGAGCAGTACTTC
cdr3_length: 13; d_call: NA; clone_size: NA; j_call: TRBJ1-2; v_call: TRBV30; cdr3_aa: CACQGKGVYGYTF; cdr3_nt: TGTGCCTGTCAGGGGAAGGGCGTCTATGGCTACACCTTC
cdr3_length: 18; d_call: NA; clone_size: few; j_call: TRBJ1-5; v_call: TRBV6-2/TRBV6-3; cdr3_aa: CASSYLSTGMGNYLPQHF; cdr3_nt: TGTGCCAGCAGTTATCTAAGCACAGGGATGGGGAATTATCTGCCCCAGCATTTT
cdr3_length: 15; d_call: NA; clone_size: NA; j_call: TRBJ2-3; v_call: TRBV12-3/TRBV12-4; cdr3_aa: CASSLAQPRTDTQYF; cdr3_nt: TGTGCCAGCAGTTTAGCGCAACCCCGCACAGATACGCAGTATTTT
cdr3_length: 16; d_call: NA; clone_size: many; j_call: TRBJ1-5; v_call: TRBV2; cdr3_aa: CASSRWGLSGNQPQHF; cdr3_nt: TGTGCCAGCAGTCGGTGGGGTCTGAGCGGCAATCAGCCCCAGCATTTT
cdr3_length: 14; d_call: NA; clone_size: many; j_call: TRBJ2-4; v_call: TRBV12-3/TRBV12-4; cdr3_aa: CASSLVGVENIQYF; cdr3_nt: TGTGCCAGCAGTTTAGTGGGGGTAGAGAACATTCAGTACTTC
cdr3_length: 14; d_call: TRBD1; clone_size: NA; j_call: TRBJ2-5; v_call: TRBV20-1; cdr3_aa: CSAMRQGSSETQYF; cdr3_nt: TGCAGTGCTATGAGACAGGGTTCATCAGAGACCCAGTACTTC
cdr3_length: 21; d_call: TRBD2; clone_size: many; j_call: TRBJ2-2; v_call: TRBV28; cdr3_aa: CASSFWHTGTSGSVGTGELFF; cdr3_nt: TGTGCCAGCAGTTTCTGGCACACCGGGACTAGCGGGAGCGTTGGCACCGGGGAACTGTTTTTT
cdr3_length: 12; d_call: NA; clone_size: many; j_call: TRBJ2-7; v_call: TRBV28; cdr3_aa: CASMSDPYEQYF; cdr3_nt: TGTGCCAGCATGTCAGACCCATACGAGCAGTACTTC
cdr3_length: 15; d_call: NA; clone_size: NA; j_call: TRBJ2-2; v_call: TRBV5-1; cdr3_aa: CASSLRGANTGELFF; cdr3_nt: TGCGCCAGCAGCTTGAGAGGAGCGAACACCGGGGAGCTGTTTTTT
cdr3_length: 14; d_call: NA; clone_size: few; j_call: TRBJ2-5; v_call: TRBV7-9; cdr3_aa: CASSLVAGKETQYF; cdr3_nt: TGTGCCAGCAGCTTAGTAGCTGGGAAAGAGACCCAGTACTTC
cdr3_length: 15; d_call: NA; clone_size: many; j_call: TRBJ1-6; v_call: TRBV6-4; cdr3_aa: CASSYEGQSRSPLHF; cdr3_nt: TGTGCCAGCAGTTACGAGGGACAATCGAGGTCACCCCTCCACTTT
cdr3_length: 17; d_call: NA; clone_size: NA; j_call: TRBJ1-6; v_call: TRBV5-1; cdr3_aa: CASSLTGLSSYNSPLHF; cdr3_nt: TGCGCCAGCAGCCTCACAGGTTTAAGCTCCTATAATTCACCCCTCCACTTT
cdr3_length: 15; d_call: NA; clone_size: many; j_call: TRBJ1-3; v_call: TRBV28; cdr3_aa: CASSAFSKGGNTIYF; cdr3_nt: TGTGCCAGCAGCGCTTTCAGTAAAGGCGGAAACACCATATATTTT
cdr3_length: 14; d_call: NA; clone_size: few; j_call: TRBJ1-2; v_call: TRBV4-1; cdr3_aa: CASSQVNHNYGYTF; cdr3_nt: TGCGCCAGCAGCCAAGTCAACCATAACTATGGCTACACCTTC
cdr3_length: 13; d_call: NA; clone_size: NA; j_call: TRBJ2-5; v_call: TRBV15; cdr3_aa: CATEEGGQETQYF; cdr3_nt: TGTGCCACCGAGGAAGGAGGGCAAGAGACCCAGTACTTC
cdr3_length: 15; d_call: TRBD2; clone_size: few; j_call: TRBJ2-2; v_call: TRBV19; cdr3_aa: CASSRASGSTGELFF; cdr3_nt: TGTGCCAGTAGTCGGGCTAGCGGGAGCACCGGGGAGCTGTTTTTT
cdr3_length: 16; d_call: TRBD2; clone_size: few; j_call: TRBJ2-2; v_call: TRBV11-2; cdr3_aa: CASSFLPSGNTGELFF; cdr3_nt: TGTGCCAGCAGCTTCCTTCCTAGCGGGAACACCGGGGAGCTGTTTTTT
cdr3_length: 16; d_call: TRBD2; clone_size: NA; j_call: TRBJ2-7; v_call: TRBV11-2; cdr3_aa: CPSSLNLAGGHYEQYF; cdr3_nt: TGTCCCAGCAGCCTGAACCTAGCGGGAGGACATTACGAGCAGTACTTC
cdr3_length: 15; d_call: NA; clone_size: few; j_call: TRBJ1-6; v_call: TRBV6-1; cdr3_aa: CASTSEGGYNSPLHF; cdr3_nt: TGTGCCAGCACCTCGGAGGGGGGCTATAATTCACCCCTCCACTTT